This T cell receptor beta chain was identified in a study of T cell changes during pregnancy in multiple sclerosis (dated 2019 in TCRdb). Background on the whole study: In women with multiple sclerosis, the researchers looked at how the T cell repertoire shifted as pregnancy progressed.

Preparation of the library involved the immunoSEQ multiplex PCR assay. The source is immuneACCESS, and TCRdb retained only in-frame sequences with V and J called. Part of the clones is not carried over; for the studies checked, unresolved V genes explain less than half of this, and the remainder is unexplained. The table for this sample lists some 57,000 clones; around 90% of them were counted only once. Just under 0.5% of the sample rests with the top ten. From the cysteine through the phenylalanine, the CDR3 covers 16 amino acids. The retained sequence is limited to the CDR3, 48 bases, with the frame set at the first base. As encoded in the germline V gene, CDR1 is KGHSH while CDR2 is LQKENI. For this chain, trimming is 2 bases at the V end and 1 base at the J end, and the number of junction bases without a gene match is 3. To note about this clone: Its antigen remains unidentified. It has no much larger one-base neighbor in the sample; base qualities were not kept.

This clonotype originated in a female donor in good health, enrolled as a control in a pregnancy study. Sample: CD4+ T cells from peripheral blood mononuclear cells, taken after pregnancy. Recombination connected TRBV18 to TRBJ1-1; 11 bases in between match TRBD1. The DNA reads TGTGCCAGCTCACCAACAGGACAGGGGGCGAACACTGAAGCTTTCTTT. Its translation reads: CASSPTGQGANTEAFF. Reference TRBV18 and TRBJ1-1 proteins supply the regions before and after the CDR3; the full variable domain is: NAGVMQNPRHLVRRRGQEARLRCSPMKGHSHVYWYRQLPEEGLKFMVYLQKENIIDESGMPKERFSAEFPKEGPSILRIQQVVRGDSAAYFCASSPTGQGANTEAFFGQGTRLTVV.